These 26 T cell receptor beta chains came from one sample sequenced in a study of regulatory T cells in long-lasting Graves disease (dated by TCRdb to about 2021). The time point label on this specimen signifies: persistent/refractory GD, antithyroid drugs over 5 years with positive TRAb. RNA was extracted from PBMCs in TRIzol for both TCR sequencing and RNA sequencing. The library was obtained by multiplex PCR. The sequencer listed for this sample is Illumina HiSeq 4000. TCR beta libraries were built with iRepertoire HTBI primers and Arm-PCR amplification of CDR3 regions. Starting from the raw public reads, TCRdb applied fastp trimming at Q25, assembled clones with MiXCR and retained in-frame beta chains. CDR3 protein sequences are deduplicated, and each keeps its most common genes and DNA. In this sample the table shows fewer than 450,000 distinct CDR3 sequences, 20% to 30% of which occur a single time. The top ten hold approximately 28% of the sample.

This material consisted of peripheral blood mononuclear cells (PBMCs), taken when the disease was refractory, from a patient treated with antithyroid drugs. The receptors stem from a female donor with Graves disease.

This clonotype was counted between two and nine times. The rearrangement links TRBV28 to TRBJ2-4, with D possibly being TRBD2 (6 bases). This CDR3 region has 14 residues. Germline CDR1 is MDHEN and CDR2 is SYDVKM. Trimming took 6 bases from V and 2 from J, leaving 11 bases between them. The CDR3 is CASSTDYSKNIQYF. The CDR3 region has the DNA TGTGCCAGCAGCACGGACTATTCCAAAAACATTCAGTACTTC.

The chain combines TRBV29-1 with TRBJ2-7, with D possibly called TRBD1 or TRBD2 (5 bases each). V lost 4 bases and J 3 bases, leaving 10 bases between the germline ends. The CDR3 consists of 12 residues. Germline lookup yields CDR1 SQVTM and CDR2 ANQGSEA. The chain's CDR3 is CSVGVGGYEQYF. The CDR3 nucleotides are TGCAGCGTTGGAGTTGGGGGCTACGAGCAGTACTTC.

The genes are TRBV28 and TRBJ1-3; D unresolved. With 3 bases removed from V and 0 bases from J, the gap between germline ends came to 12 bases. Per germline, CDR1 MDHEN and CDR2 SYDVKM. The CDR3 loop spans 16 amino acids. CDR3 residues: CASSFGLSPSGNTIYF. Written as DNA, the CDR3 is TGTGCCAGCAGTTTCGGCCTCAGCCCCTCTGGAAACACCATATATTTT.

This clonotype was observed a few times. The CDR3 sequence: CASSLRGTDSYEQYF. CDR3 DNA: TGTGCCAGCAGTTTAAGGGGGACAGACTCCTACGAGCAGTACTTC. The V gene is TRBV12-3 or TRBV12-4, the J gene TRBJ2-7, with TRBD1 identical over 7 bases. The CDR3 runs 15 residues. J lost 0 bases, V lost 2 bases, and 4 bases had no gene match.

This sequence joins TRBV25-1 and TRBJ1-5; no clear D gene. CDR1 and CDR2 (germline): MGHDK, SYGVNS. V was trimmed by 1 base and J by 4 bases, leaving 8 bases between them. This CDR3 spans 14 amino acids. The CDR3 nucleotides are TGTGCCAGCAGTGAATCGGCCCTAAATCAGCCCCAGCATTTT. Translating gives CASSESALNQPQHF.

At least ten counts were recorded for this clonotype. The rearrangement links TRBV14 to TRBJ1-1; D possibly corresponds to TRBD1 (6 bases). Germline lookup yields CDR1 SGHDN and CDR2 FVKESK. This CDR3 contains 14 residues. The germline V and J ends were trimmed by 3 bases and 0 bases, with 8 bases remaining between them. The CDR3 nucleotides read TGTGCCAGCAGCCAGAGGGGGGTGAACACTGAAGCTTTCTTT. It codes for CASSQRGVNTEAFF.

This clonotype was found a few times. The chain recombines TRBV5-1 with TRBJ1-4; 7 bases are shared with TRBD1. This CDR3 is 16 amino acids long. V was pared by 3 bases and J by 0 bases, with 5 bases of the junction left unmatched. Germline V gives CDR1 SGHRS, CDR2 YFSETQ. CDR3 protein: CASSSEGTATNEKLFF. The CDR3 DNA reads TGCGCCAGCAGCTCTGAAGGGACAGCAACTAATGAAAAACTGTTTTTT.

This clonotype was picked up a small number of times. The chain recombines TRBV7-8 with TRBJ2-3; 9 nucleotides match TRBD1. The germline gives CDR1 SGHVS, CDR2 FQNEAQ. The V and J ends lost 6 bases and 2 bases, in that order; junction bases with no gene match: 6. The CDR3 consists of 15 residues. The CDR3 sequence: CASSKGQGLTDTQYF. Here the CDR3 DNA reads TGTGCCAGCAGTAAGGGACAGGGACTCACAGATACGCAGTATTTT.

V usage is TRBV7-9 and J usage is TRBJ2-7, with TRBD1 as a possible D gene (5 bases). Trimming left V 4 bases short and J 2 bases short, with 15 bases between. This CDR3 is built from 15 residues. Germline CDR1 SEHNR, CDR2 FQNEAQ (reference sequence). CDR3 amino acids: CASSWLSGPPYEQYF. Written as DNA, the CDR3 is TGTGCCAGCAGCTGGCTGTCAGGGCCACCCTACGAGCAGTACTTC.

This clonotype was observed many times. V usage is TRBV11-3 and J usage is TRBJ2-5; D possibly corresponds to TRBD1 (5 bases). CDR3 length equals 14 residues. The ends were cut back, 2 bases at V and 5 bases at J, with 12 bases in the middle. Germline-derived CDR1 and CDR2 are SGHNT and YENEEA. As DNA, the CDR3 is TGTGCCAGCAGCTTACATCAGGGCGCGGAGACCCAGTACTTC. This codes for CASSLHQGAETQYF.

The rearrangement uses TRBV3-1 and TRBJ2-7; TRBD2 agrees at 12 bases. The CDR3 loop spans 14 amino acids. Trimming took 4 bases from V and 7 from J; bases not matched to a gene: 5. Germline assignment: CDR1 LGHDT and CDR2 YNNKEL (reference sequence). The CDR3 region is CASSRTSGIKEQYF. The CDR3 nucleotides read TGTGCCAGCAGCCGGACTAGCGGGATTAAGGAGCAGTACTTC.

The CDR3 DNA sequence: TGTGCCAGCAGCCAAGGGGGCTTAGTGGAGCCCCAGCATTTT. Amino acid sequence: CASSQGGLVEPQHF. V and J are TRBV3-1 and TRBJ1-5; D may be TRBD1 (5 bases). This CDR3 comprises 14 residues. Trimming left V 1 base short and J 8 bases short, with 12 bases between. The germline V gene encodes CDR1 LGHDT and CDR2 YNNKEL (reference sequence).

This clonotype was found a few times. The J gene is TRBJ2-4, the V gene TRBV12-5; D may be TRBD1 or TRBD2 (6 bases each). Germline V gives CDR1 LGHNT, CDR2 FRNRAP. The length of the CDR3 is 14 residues. V lost 6 bases and J lost 9, with 18 bases in between. The CDR3 loop reads CASGPHGSRGIQYF. The CDR3 nucleotides read TGTGCTAGTGGCCCCCACGGGAGCAGGGGCATTCAGTACTTC.

In its sample, this clonotype was seen many times. The chain joins TRBV10-3 to TRBJ2-5; the match to TRBD1 covers 7 bases. V was pared by 4 bases and J by 5 bases, with 7 bases of the junction left unmatched. Germline CDR1 reads ENHRY; CDR2 reads SYGVKD. The CDR3 has 14 residues. Here the CDR3 DNA reads TGTGCCATCAGTGCGACAGGGAGTGGCGAGACCCAGTACTTC. The encoded protein is CAISATGSGETQYF.

Many counts were recorded for this clonotype. J is TRBJ2-2 and V is TRBV28; D unresolved. The CDR3 is 13 amino acids. V was cut by 0 bases and J by 7 bases, with 6 bases left in between. Germline V gene data show CDR1 as MDHEN and CDR2 as SYDVKM. In DNA, the CDR3 is TGTGCCAGCAGTTTATGGTCGGACGGGGAGCTGTTTTTT. It translates to CASSLWSDGELFF.

This clonotype has a handful of counts. This sequence joins TRBV5-1 and TRBJ1-4; 8 bases agree with TRBD1. After removal of 4 bases from V and 6 bases from J, the junction contained 5 bases not matched to a gene. The germline CDR1 and CDR2 sequences are SGHRS and YFSETQ. CDR3 length: 14 amino acids. DNA of the CDR3: TGCGCCAGCAGCACGGGACAGGCCGATGAAAAACTGTTTTTT. Protein: CASSTGQADEKLFF.

This clonotype has just a few counts. The chain has TRBV6-1 and TRBJ1-1; the match to TRBD1 covers 9 bases. Germline values: CDR1 MNHNS, CDR2 SASEGT. This CDR3 is 14 amino acids long. The ends lost 8 bases at V and 5 bases at J; junction bases unmatched: 9. CDR3 sequence reads: CASRRRQGDTEAFF. CDR3 bases: TGTGCCAGCCGTCGGAGACAGGGGGATACTGAAGCTTTCTTT.

This clonotype was recorded a few times. V and J are TRBV19 and TRBJ2-7; D is unclear. The germline CDR1 and CDR2 sequences are LNHDA and SQIVND (reference sequence). Trimming left V 9 bases short and J 2 bases short, with 5 bases between. This CDR3 has 10 residues. CDR3 sequence (DNA): TGTGCCAGACAAGCCTACGAGCAGTACTTC. It is translated as CARQAYEQYF.

This clonotype came up many times. V is TRBV12-3 or TRBV12-4 and J is TRBJ2-7, with D perhaps TRBD2 (6 bases). The CDR3 covers 15 residues. V was shortened by 0 bases and J by 4 bases, with 13 bases between the two germline ends. CDR3 coding DNA: TGTGCCAGCAGTTTAGCGCTCGGGGGTCAATACGAGCAGTACTTC. Translating it yields CASSLALGGQYEQYF.

The V call is TRBV6-5, the J call TRBJ1-1, with D unclear. Trimming removed 4 bases at V and 3 bases at J, with 9 bases between. The CDR3 has 13 amino acids. The germline gives CDR1 MNHEY, CDR2 SVGAGI. CDR3 DNA: TGTGCCAGCAGTTCGCAAACCTACACTGAAGCTTTCTTT. Protein product: CASSSQTYTEAFF.

V gene TRBV20-1 combines with J gene TRBJ1-1, with D possibly matching TRBD1 (6 bases). The V end lost 4 bases, the J end lost 4 bases, and 10 bases lay between the germline ends. Germline V gene lookup returns CDR1 DFQATT and CDR2 SNEGSKA (reference sequence). This CDR3 is built from 12 residues. The CDR3 nucleotides are TGCAGTGCTATAGGACAGCGCACTGAAGCTTTCTTT. This sequence encodes CSAIGQRTEAFF.

This clonotype was detected ten times or more. The rearrangement links TRBV2 to TRBJ2-5, with 8 bases identical to TRBD1. The length of the CDR3 is 15 residues. Germline V lookup: CDR1 SNHLY, CDR2 FYNNEI. J gave up 3 bases and V 1 base, and 4 bases lay outside the gene matches. Here the CDR3 reads CASSEVRTGKETQYF. CDR3 bases: TGTGCCAGCAGTGAAGTTAGGACAGGGAAAGAGACCCAGTACTTC. The full variable domain, in which reference TRBV2 and TRBJ2-5 provide the parts outside the CDR3, is EPEVTQTPSHQVTQMGQEVILRCVPISNHLYFYWYRQILGQKVEFLVSFYNNEISEKSEIFDDQFSVERPDGSNFTLKIRSTKLEDSAMYFCASSEVRTGKETQYFGPGTRLLVL.

This clonotype was recorded at least ten times. The chain combines TRBV2 with TRBJ2-4; D not resolved. The CDR3 has 13 amino acids. Trimming stripped 4 bases from V and 4 bases from J, with 8 bases between. Germline V CDR1 and CDR2: SNHLY, FYNNEI. The CDR3 coding sequence is TGTGCCAGCAGTGTGGCCGAAAAAAACATTCAGTACTTC. It yields the protein CASSVAEKNIQYF.

This clonotype was seen a few times. The rearrangement links TRBV20-1 to TRBJ1-1; tentative D call: TRBD1 (6 bases). V was clipped by 4 bases and J by 3 bases, with 18 bases between them. CDR1 and CDR2 (germline): DFQATT, SNEGSKA (reference sequence). The CDR3 covers 15 residues. This CDR3 is CSAKDLRGPDTEAFF. DNA for the CDR3: TGCAGTGCTAAGGATCTCAGGGGTCCGGACACTGAAGCTTTCTTT.

This clonotype was picked up many times. The V gene is TRBV2, the J gene TRBJ2-2; TRBD1 matches 11 bases. J lost 3 bases, V lost 6 bases, and 6 bases had no gene match. The V gene's germline CDR1 is SNHLY and CDR2 FYNNEI. This CDR3 has 16 amino acids. The CDR3 sequence is CASRARDRGYTGELFF. DNA for the CDR3: TGTGCCAGCAGGGCAAGGGACAGGGGGTACACCGGGGAGCTGTTTTTT. The whole variable domain, remainder taken from reference TRBV2 and TRBJ2-2, is EPEVTQTPSHQVTQMGQEVILRCVPISNHLYFYWYRQILGQKVEFLVSFYNNEISEKSEIFDDQFSVERPDGSNFTLKIRSTKLEDSAMYFCASRARDRGYTGELFFGEGSRLTVL.

This clonotype was recorded at least ten times. The chain carries TRBV28 and TRBJ1-2; TRBD1 matches at 8 bases. This CDR3 is built from 14 residues. With V trimmed by 6 bases and J by 8 bases, 11 bases remained unmatched. CDR1 is MDHEN, CDR2 SYDVKM, per germline. CDR3 in DNA: TGTGCCAGCAGCTTGGGGCAGGGGGCGCAAGGCTACACCTTC. This gives the protein CASSLGQGAQGYTF.